The rows below give T cell receptor beta chains drawn from one sample of a study of blood T cells in healthy people across ages. TCRdb ran MiXCR on the 5' RACE reads and lists one entry per CDR3 protein. The sample records roughly 2 million distinct CDR3 sequences, roughly 49% being singletons. The sequenced material came from blood. Receptors originate from a woman between 35 and 50 years old in good health. CDR3s include the opening cysteine and the closing phenylalanine or tryptophan.

V gene: TRBV10-1; J gene: TRBJ1-1; CDR3 protein: CASSEGAPGTEAFF
V gene: TRBV29-1; J gene: -; CDR3 protein: CSVEDPWQPLGEQYF
V gene: TRBV11-2; J gene: TRBJ2-7; CDR3 protein: CASSSPPGTYEQYF
V gene: TRBV20-1; J gene: -; CDR3 protein: CSASPGTGVRYEQYF
V gene: TRBV7-6; J gene: TRBJ2-3; CDR3 protein: CASSPGLAWGADTQYF
V gene: TRBV7-2; J gene: TRBJ2-4; CDR3 protein: CASSFRGPGAGGVLNEQYF
V gene: TRBV20-1; J gene: TRBJ1-4; CDR3 protein: CSTSGHPNEKLFF
V gene: TRBV12-3/TRBV12-4; J gene: TRBJ2-5; CDR3 protein: CASSFTSGGEETQYF
V gene: TRBV6-2/TRBV6-3; J gene: TRBJ2-7; CDR3 protein: CASSRTGVGLLLYEQYF
V gene: TRBV5-1; J gene: TRBJ2-4; CDR3 protein: CASSPGTGGFQYF
V gene: TRBV3-1; J gene: TRBJ2-3; CDR3 protein: CASSLGMWDTQYF
V gene: TRBV9; J gene: TRBJ2-6; CDR3 protein: CASSVAPPGANVLTF
V gene: TRBV7-8; J gene: TRBJ2-5; CDR3 protein: CASSQRTVQETQYF
V gene: TRBV6-5; J gene: TRBJ1-2; CDR3 protein: CASFRDGAGYGYTF
V gene: TRBV6-6; J gene: TRBJ2-1; CDR3 protein: CASSYGGVRYNEQFF
V gene: TRBV28; J gene: TRBJ2-3; CDR3 protein: CASRRGDADTQYF
V gene: TRBV7-2; J gene: TRBJ2-1; CDR3 protein: CASSLTLAGGAQFF
V gene: TRBV12-3/TRBV12-4; J gene: TRBJ1-5; CDR3 protein: CASSSTAQGEQPQHF
V gene: TRBV7-9; J gene: TRBJ2-5; CDR3 protein: CAGEGQETQYF
V gene: TRBV25-1; J gene: TRBJ2-5; CDR3 protein: CASRGTGSDSEQYF
V gene: TRBV12-3/TRBV12-4; J gene: TRBJ1-5; CDR3 protein: CASSSGQPQHF
V gene: TRBV5-1; J gene: TRBJ2-1; CDR3 protein: CASSPGQRYNEQFF
V gene: TRBV25-1; J gene: TRBJ2-7; CDR3 protein: CASSATPGLAGGVSYEQYF
V gene: TRBV4-1; J gene: TRBJ1-2; CDR3 protein: CASSQEGGTGNGYTF
V gene: TRBV7-2; J gene: TRBJ1-1; CDR3 protein: CASSLALGGPNTEAFF
V gene: TRBV7-6; J gene: TRBJ1-2; CDR3 protein: CASSLRQSANYGYTF
V gene: TRBV12-3/TRBV12-4; J gene: TRBJ1-5; CDR3 protein: CASSSRETQPQHF
V gene: TRBV7-9; J gene: TRBJ1-5; CDR3 protein: CASSLVGQGAFQPQHF
V gene: TRBV6-5; J gene: TRBJ2-5; CDR3 protein: CASRSFDGWETQYF
V gene: TRBV7-2; J gene: TRBJ2-3; CDR3 protein: CASSLGASADTQYF
V gene: TRBV6-5; J gene: TRBJ1-1; CDR3 protein: CASRGLQGDTEAFF
V gene: TRBV7-2; J gene: TRBJ1-2; CDR3 protein: CASSLGAQRTGGGYTF
V gene: TRBV24-1; J gene: TRBJ2-7; CDR3 protein: CATMGGGPWQYF
V gene: TRBV20-1; J gene: TRBJ2-1; CDR3 protein: CSASRKDEQFF
V gene: TRBV15; J gene: TRBJ2-3; CDR3 protein: CATSRGPRVDTQYF
V gene: TRBV27; J gene: TRBJ2-6; CDR3 protein: CASSFVAGANVLTF
V gene: TRBV12-3/TRBV12-4; J gene: TRBJ2-3; CDR3 protein: CASRGGPSTDTQYF
V gene: TRBV27; J gene: TRBJ1-5; CDR3 protein: CASGQGLSNQPQHF
V gene: TRBV9; J gene: TRBJ2-5; CDR3 protein: CASSPVTGKETQYF
V gene: TRBV12-3/TRBV12-4; J gene: -; CDR3 protein: CASSHITGAEYEQYF
V gene: TRBV11-2; J gene: TRBJ1-2; CDR3 protein: CASSSPQGLGANYGYTF
V gene: TRBV28; J gene: TRBJ2-3; CDR3 protein: CASSWISGVTDTQYF
V gene: TRBV4-1; J gene: TRBJ2-1; CDR3 protein: CASSHTLSGGHNEQFF
V gene: TRBV29-1; J gene: TRBJ2-3; CDR3 protein: CSVTSGGYDTQYF
V gene: TRBV7-3; J gene: TRBJ2-5; CDR3 protein: CASSSSPGTSGMQETQYF
V gene: TRBV18; J gene: TRBJ2-1; CDR3 protein: CASSPYGGGQFF
V gene: TRBV20-1; J gene: TRBJ2-3; CDR3 protein: CSASLRGTYTDTQYF
V gene: TRBV15; J gene: TRBJ2-3; CDR3 protein: CAIDRGPGTQYF
V gene: TRBV5-6; J gene: TRBJ1-5; CDR3 protein: CASSLGQIHSNQPQHF
V gene: TRBV6-1; J gene: TRBJ1-6; CDR3 protein: CASSEGTLIPLPF
V gene: TRBV5-6; J gene: TRBJ2-7; CDR3 protein: CASSLRDRGRPYEQYF
V gene: TRBV6-2/TRBV6-3; J gene: -; CDR3 protein: CASSYGGQGFYEQYF
V gene: TRBV7-9; J gene: TRBJ1-6; CDR3 protein: CASSLDVGNSPLHF
V gene: TRBV27; J gene: TRBJ1-1; CDR3 protein: CASSLSQGSSAFF
V gene: TRBV5-1; J gene: TRBJ2-3; CDR3 protein: CASSEVRELWRHNRTDTQYF